This T cell receptor beta chain derives from a study of early T cells in non-severe SARS-CoV-2 infection. TCRdb re-called the 5' RACE reads through MiXCR, storing one row per CDR3 protein. The sample shows more than 25,000 distinct CDR3 sequences, about 4.5% of them seen only once. The CDR3 runs 15 residues. Trimming took 5 bases from V and 6 from J; bases not matched to a gene: 7. This clonotype appeared a few times. Sequenced sample: whole blood. This chain connects TRBV12-3 or TRBV12-4 to TRBJ1-6; TRBD1 matches at 7 bases. This receptor was identified in an adult who was a healthcare worker with PCR-confirmed SARS-CoV-2 infection or an uninfected control (not recorded which). CDR3 sequence: CASSHGQAVNSPLHF. Here the CDR3 DNA reads TGTGCCAGCAGTCATGGACAGGCTGTTAATTCACCCCTCCACTTT.